This T cell receptor (beta chain) was sequenced in a study of blood T cell repertoires in COVID-19. The overall study: PBMCs, B-cell-depleted T cells, or T cells were the source of the cDNA or gDNA that made up the material.

Trimming took 4 bases from V and 4 from J; bases not matched to a gene: 4. The CDR3 sequence is 14 residues long. In germline, CDR1 is LGHDT, CDR2 YNNKEL (reference sequence). In the original processing: From reference gene primer amplification, estimates of nucleated cell counts were derived. Data came from immunoSEQ multiplex PCR; TCRdb stores just in-frame clones and leaves some out. Clonal size and the V and J genes are those of that table, whereas D and trimming came from the DNA. The repertoire holds about 210,000 clones, with around nine tenths as singletons. The source of this sequence is a man aged 55 to 69 who had recovered from COVID-19. J is TRBJ2-7 and V is TRBV3-1 (or the pseudogene TRBV3-2); 10 nucleotides line up with TRBD2. The sample taken for sequencing was peripheral blood. The CDR3 here is CASSRTSGIYEQYF. For the CDR3, the DNA is TGTGCCAGCAGCCGTACTAGCGGGATATACGAGCAGTACTTC.